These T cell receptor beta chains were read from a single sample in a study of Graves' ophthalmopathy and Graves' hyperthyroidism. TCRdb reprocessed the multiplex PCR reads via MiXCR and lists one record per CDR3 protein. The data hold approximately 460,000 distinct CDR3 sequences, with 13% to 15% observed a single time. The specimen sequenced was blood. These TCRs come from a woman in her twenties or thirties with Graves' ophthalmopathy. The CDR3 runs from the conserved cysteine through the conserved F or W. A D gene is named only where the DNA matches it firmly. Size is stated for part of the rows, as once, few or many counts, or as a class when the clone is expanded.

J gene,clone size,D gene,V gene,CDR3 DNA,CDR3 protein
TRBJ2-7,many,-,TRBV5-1,TGCGCCAGCAGCTTGCAAGACGGCTCCTACGAGCAGTACTTC,CASSLQDGSYEQYF
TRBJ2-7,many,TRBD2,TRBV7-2,TGTGCCAGCAGCTTTAGCGGGGGGGTCGGGTACTTC,CASSFSGGVGYF
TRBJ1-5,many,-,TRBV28,TGTGCCAGCAGTTCCATGACTAATCAGCCCCAGCATTTT,CASSSMTNQPQHF
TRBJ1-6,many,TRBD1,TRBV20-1,TGCAGTGCTAGAGATCCGCGGACAGGTTTTTCACCCCTCCACTTT,CSARDPRTGFSPLHF
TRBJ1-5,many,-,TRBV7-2,TGTGCCAGCAGCTTAAAAGGGAGCCGCAATCAGCCCCAGCATTTT,CASSLKGSRNQPQHF
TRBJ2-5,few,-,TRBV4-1,TGCGCCAGCAGCCAGAATCCGGGCCCCGCGAGAGAGACCCAGTACTTC,CASSQNPGPARETQYF
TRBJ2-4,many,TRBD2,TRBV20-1,TGCAGTGCTAGAGGGGTAGGGACTAGCGGGACCATTCAGTACTTC,CSARGVGTSGTIQYF
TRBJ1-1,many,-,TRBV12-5,TGTGCTAGTGGTCCTCCAGCTTTCTTT,CASGPPAFF
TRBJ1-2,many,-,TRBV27,TGTGCCAGCAGTAACAGGGTCGGGGGCCTCCAACTGTATGGCTACACCTTC,CASSNRVGGLQLYGYTF
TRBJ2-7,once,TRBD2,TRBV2,TGTGCCAGCACCCTAGGACTAGCGGGACCTCTCGAGCAGTACTTC,CASTLGLAGPLEQYF
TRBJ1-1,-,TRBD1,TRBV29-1,TGCAGCGCCGGGACAGGCCCGGGGGACACTGAAGCTTTCTTT,CSAGTGPGDTEAFF
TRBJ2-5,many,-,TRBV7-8,TGTGCCAGCGAACTATCCGGGACGCCTCTCCAGGCCCAGTACTTC,CASELSGTPLQAQYF
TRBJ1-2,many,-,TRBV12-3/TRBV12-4,TGTGCCAGCAGTCCAGACACCGCATTGGACTATGGCTACACCTTC,CASSPDTALDYGYTF
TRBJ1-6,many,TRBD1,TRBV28,TGTGCCAGCAGGCCGGGACAGGGGGCTCTCTCCTATAATTCACCCCTCCACTTT,CASRPGQGALSYNSPLHF
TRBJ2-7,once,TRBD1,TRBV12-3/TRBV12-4,TGTGCCAGCAGTATAGGGACAGGGGTGTGGGAGCAGTACTTC,CASSIGTGVWEQYF
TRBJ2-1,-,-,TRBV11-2,TGTGCCAGCAGCTTAGGGGGCTCGTATGAGCAGTTCTTC,CASSLGGSYEQFF
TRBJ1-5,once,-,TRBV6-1,TGTGCCAGCGCACCCTATAGCAATCAGCCCCAGCATTTT,CASAPYSNQPQHF
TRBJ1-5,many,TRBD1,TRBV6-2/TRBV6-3,TGTGCCAGCCAATACAGGGGAGCGAGCAATCAGCCCCAGCATTTT,CASQYRGASNQPQHF
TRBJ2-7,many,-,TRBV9,TGTGCCAGCAGTGGTCCGGGAGACTACGAGCAGTACTTC,CASSGPGDYEQYF
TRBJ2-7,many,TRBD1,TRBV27,TGTGCCAGCAGTTCCACACCGGGACAGGCCTACGAGCAGTACTTC,CASSSTPGQAYEQYF
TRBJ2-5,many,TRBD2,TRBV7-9,TGTGCCAGCAGGGCGACTAGCGGAATGCAAGAGACCCAGTACTTC,CASRATSGMQETQYF
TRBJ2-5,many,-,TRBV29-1,TGCAGCGTTAGTTCCCGCGGTACCAGGGAAGAGACCCAGTACTTC,CSVSSRGTREETQYF
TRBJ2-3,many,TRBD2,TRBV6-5,TGTGCCAGCATCGGGGGGTCCACAGATACGCAGTATTTT,CASIGGSTDTQYF
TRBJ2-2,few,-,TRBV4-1,TGCGCCAGCAGCCCGGGACATACCACGGGGACCGGGGAGCTGTTTTTT,CASSPGHTTGTGELFF
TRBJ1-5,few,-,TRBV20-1,TGCAGTGCTAGAAGAGTAGCCGGGAGAGCAGGTCAGCCCCAGCATTTT,CSARRVAGRAGQPQHF
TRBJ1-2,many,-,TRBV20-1,TGCAGTGCTAGTATAGGGTGGGGGGAGAGCAATGGCTACACCTTC,CSASIGWGESNGYTF
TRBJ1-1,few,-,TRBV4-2,TGTGCCAGCAGCCAAGATGGTACAGCGGGGATCACTGAAGCTTTCTTT,CASSQDGTAGITEAFF
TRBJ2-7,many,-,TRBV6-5,TGTGCCAGCAGTCCCGACGTGGGGTACGAGCAGTACTTC,CASSPDVGYEQYF
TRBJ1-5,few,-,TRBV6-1,TGTGCCAGTTCAGGGGTACTTCAGCCCCAGCATTTT,CASSGVLQPQHF
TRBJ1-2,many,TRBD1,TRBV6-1,TGTGCCAGCAGTGATACAGGGGTGGCCGGCTACACCTTC,CASSDTGVAGYTF
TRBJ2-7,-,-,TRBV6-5,TGTGCCAGCAGTTACGACGCACGGCATTACGAGCAGTACTTC,CASSYDARHYEQYF
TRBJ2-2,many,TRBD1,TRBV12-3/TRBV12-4,TGTGCCAGCAGGACACAGGGGGCTCGCACCGGGGAGCTGTTTTTT,CASRTQGARTGELFF
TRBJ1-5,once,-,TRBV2,TGTGCCAGCAGTGACGGACGGGAGACCAATCAGCCCCAGCATTTT,CASSDGRETNQPQHF
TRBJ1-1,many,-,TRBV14,TGTGCCAGCAGCTCAAAGCGGGGATGGGACACTGAAGCTTTCTTT,CASSSKRGWDTEAFF
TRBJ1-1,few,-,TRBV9,TGTGCCTGCAGCGTAGTTGAAGTGGGCGCTGAAGCTTTCTTT,CACSVVEVGAEAFF
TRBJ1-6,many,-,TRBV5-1,TGCGCCAGCAGCGGGCGACAGGATAAGGCATCACCCCTCCACTTT,CASSGRQDKASPLHF
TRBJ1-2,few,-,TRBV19,TGTGCCAGTAGTATTATGAAAGGGCCGAACTATGGCTACACCTTC,CASSIMKGPNYGYTF
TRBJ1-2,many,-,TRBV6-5,TGTGCCAGCAGTCGTCCTTGGGGGTCTAACTATGGCTACACCTTC,CASSRPWGSNYGYTF
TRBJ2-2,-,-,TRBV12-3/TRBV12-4,TGTGCCAGCAGTTTTACCTCCGGGGAGCTGTTTTTT,CASSFTSGELFF
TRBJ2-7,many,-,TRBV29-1,TGCAGCGTTGAGGTCGGCAGGGGCTACGAGCAGTACTTC,CSVEVGRGYEQYF
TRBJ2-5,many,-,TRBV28,TGTGCCAGCAGTCCCAGGGGATTCCAAGAGACCCAGTACTTC,CASSPRGFQETQYF
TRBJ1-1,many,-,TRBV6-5,TGTGCCAGCAGTTACCACCCAGAGGGCCGGGGGGTTAGTGAAGCTTTCTTT,CASSYHPEGRGVSEAFF
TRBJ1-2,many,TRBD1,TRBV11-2,TGTGCCAGCAGTTCGGGACAGGGACAGGTTGGCTACACCTTC,CASSSGQGQVGYTF
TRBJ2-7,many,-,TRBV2,TGTGCCAGCAACGTTGGCGGCTACGAGCAGTACTTC,CASNVGGYEQYF
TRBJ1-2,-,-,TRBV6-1,TGTGCCAGCAGTACCCGGCGCAGTTTCTATGGCTACACCTTC,CASSTRRSFYGYTF
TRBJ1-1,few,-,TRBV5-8,TGTGCCAGCAGCTCCAGGGCTGTCAACACTGAAGCTTTCTTT,CASSSRAVNTEAFF
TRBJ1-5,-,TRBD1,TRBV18,TGTGCCAGCTCACCACAGACAGGGGATCAGCCCCAGCATTTT,CASSPQTGDQPQHF
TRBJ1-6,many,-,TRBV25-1,TGTGCCAGCAGTGAAGGGTTTAATTCACCCCTCCACTTT,CASSEGFNSPLHF
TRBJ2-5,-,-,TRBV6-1,TGTGCCAGCAGTGGGCTGGGGGAAGAGACCCAGTACTTC,CASSGLGEETQYF
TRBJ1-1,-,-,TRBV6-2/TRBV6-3,TGTGCCAGCAGTTACCATGGGGCTTCGAACACTGAAGCTTTCTTT,CASSYHGASNTEAFF
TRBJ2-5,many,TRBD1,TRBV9,TGTGCCAGCAGCGTAGGGGACAGGGTGGAGACCCAGTACTTC,CASSVGDRVETQYF
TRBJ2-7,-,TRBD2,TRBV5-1,TGCGCCAGCAGCTCAGGACTAGCGGGAGCCAACGAGCAGTACTTC,CASSSGLAGANEQYF
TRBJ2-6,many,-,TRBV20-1,TGCAGTGCTAGAAGAGACAGATCGTCTGGGGCCAACGTCCTGACTTTC,CSARRDRSSGANVLTF
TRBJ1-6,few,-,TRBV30,TGTGCCTGGAGTGACGTGCCCTATAATTCACCCCTCCACTTT,CAWSDVPYNSPLHF
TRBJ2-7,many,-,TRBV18,TGTGCCAGCTCGACGACCGAGTACTCCTACGAGCAGTACTTC,CASSTTEYSYEQYF
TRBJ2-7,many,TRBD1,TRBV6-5,TGTGCCAGCAGTTCCGTGACAGGGAGCTACGAGCAGTACTTC,CASSSVTGSYEQYF
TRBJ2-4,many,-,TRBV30,TGTGCCTGGAGTGTACTTGGGATAAAAAACATTCAGTACTTC,CAWSVLGIKNIQYF
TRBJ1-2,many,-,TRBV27,TGTGCCAGCAGTTCCCCGGCTGGTGGCTACACCTTC,CASSSPAGGYTF
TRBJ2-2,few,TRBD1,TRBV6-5,TGTGCCAGCAGTTACTCCTGGACAGGGCGGACCGGGGAGCTGTTTTTT,CASSYSWTGRTGELFF
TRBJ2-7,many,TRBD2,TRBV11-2,TGTGCCAGCAGCCGGACTAGCGGGAGAATGGGACCGTACGAGCAGTACTTC,CASSRTSGRMGPYEQYF